This TCR beta chain originates from a study of blood T cell repertoires in COVID-19. Study overall: COVID-19 samples from acute and convalescent phases originated in the United States, Italy and Spain. Sources were T cells, B-cell-depleted T cells, or PBMCs; the material itself was cDNA or gDNA.

In germline, CDR1 is SNHLY, CDR2 FYNNEI. The J segment lost 2 bases and the V segment lost 4 bases, leaving 7 bases of the junction unmatched. The CDR3 runs to 15 residues. Study processing details: Amplification of reference gene primers was used by the study to estimate nucleated cell counts. Data came from immunoSEQ multiplex PCR; TCRdb stores just in-frame clones and leaves some out. For V, J and clone size, that table is used; D and trimming come from the DNA. The table includes about 42,000 clones, approximately 88% detected once. This clone has only one observation. This TCR derives from a human donor in a cohort sampled during active COVID-19. What was sequenced was peripheral blood. The chain carries TRBV2 and TRBJ2-7; TRBD1 aligns across 8 bases. The CDR3 coding sequence is TGTGCCAGCAGTGGCGACCGGGACAGGACCTACGAGCAGTACTTC. Its translation: CASSGDRDRTYEQYF.